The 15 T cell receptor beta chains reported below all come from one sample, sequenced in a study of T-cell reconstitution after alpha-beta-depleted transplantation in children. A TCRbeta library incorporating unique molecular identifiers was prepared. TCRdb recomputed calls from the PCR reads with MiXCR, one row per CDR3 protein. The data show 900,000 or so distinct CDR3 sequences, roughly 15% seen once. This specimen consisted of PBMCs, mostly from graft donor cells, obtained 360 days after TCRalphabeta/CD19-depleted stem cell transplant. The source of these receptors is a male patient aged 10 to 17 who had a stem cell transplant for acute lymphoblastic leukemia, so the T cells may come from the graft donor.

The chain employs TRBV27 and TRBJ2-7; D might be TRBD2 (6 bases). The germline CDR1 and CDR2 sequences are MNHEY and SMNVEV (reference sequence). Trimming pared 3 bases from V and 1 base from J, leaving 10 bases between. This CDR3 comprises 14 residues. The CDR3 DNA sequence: TGTGCCAGCAGTTTCTTGCGGGAATCCTACGAGCAGTACTTC. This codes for CASSFLRESYEQYF.

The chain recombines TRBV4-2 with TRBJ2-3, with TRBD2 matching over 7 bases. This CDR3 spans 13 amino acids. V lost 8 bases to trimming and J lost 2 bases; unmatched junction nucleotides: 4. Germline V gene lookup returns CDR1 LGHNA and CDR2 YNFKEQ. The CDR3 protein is CASLADNTDTQYF. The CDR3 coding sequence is TGTGCCAGCCTAGCGGACAACACAGATACGCAGTATTTT.

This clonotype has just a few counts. CDR3 coding DNA: TGCGCCAGCAGCCCGGCGGACGACGGGGAGCTGTTTTTT. The encoded protein is CASSPADDGELFF. The chain has TRBV5-1 and TRBJ2-2; the D is unclear. V was trimmed by 4 bases and J by 7 bases, leaving 11 bases between them. CDR1 SGHRS and CDR2 YFSETQ come from the germline V gene. The CDR3 length is 13 residues.

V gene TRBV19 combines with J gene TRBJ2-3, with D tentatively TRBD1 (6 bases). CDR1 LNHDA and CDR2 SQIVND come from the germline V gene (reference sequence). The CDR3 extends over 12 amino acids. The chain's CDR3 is CASGTYTDTQYF. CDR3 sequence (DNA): TGTGCGTCCGGGACATACACAGATACGCAGTATTTT.

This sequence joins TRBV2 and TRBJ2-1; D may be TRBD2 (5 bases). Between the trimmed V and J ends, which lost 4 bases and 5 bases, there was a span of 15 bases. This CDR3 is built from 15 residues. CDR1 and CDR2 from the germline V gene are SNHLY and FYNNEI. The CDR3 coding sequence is TGTGCCAGCAGTGGATCTACAGCGGCGAACAATGAGCAGTTCTTC. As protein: CASSGSTAANNEQFF.

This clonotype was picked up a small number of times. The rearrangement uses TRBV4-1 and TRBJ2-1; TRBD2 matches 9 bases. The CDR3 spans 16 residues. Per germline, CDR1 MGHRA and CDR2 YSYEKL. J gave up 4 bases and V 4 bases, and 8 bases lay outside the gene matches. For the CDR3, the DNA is TGCGCCAGCAGCCCCGGGACTAGCCGGCTATACAATGAGCAGTTCTTC. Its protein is CASSPGTSRLYNEQFF.

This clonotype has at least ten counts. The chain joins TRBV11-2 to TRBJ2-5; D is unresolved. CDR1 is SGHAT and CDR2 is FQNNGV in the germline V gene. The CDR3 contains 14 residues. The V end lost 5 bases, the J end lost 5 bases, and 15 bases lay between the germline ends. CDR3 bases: TGTGCCAGCAGCCCTCCCCCGATCAGCGAGACCCAGTACTTC. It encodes CASSPPPISETQYF.

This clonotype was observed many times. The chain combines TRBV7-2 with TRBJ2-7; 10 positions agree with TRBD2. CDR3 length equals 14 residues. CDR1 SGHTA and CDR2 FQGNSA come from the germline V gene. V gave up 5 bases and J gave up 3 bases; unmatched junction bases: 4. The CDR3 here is CASSIRTSGYEQYF. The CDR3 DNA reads TGTGCCAGCAGCATCCGGACTAGCGGCTACGAGCAGTACTTC.

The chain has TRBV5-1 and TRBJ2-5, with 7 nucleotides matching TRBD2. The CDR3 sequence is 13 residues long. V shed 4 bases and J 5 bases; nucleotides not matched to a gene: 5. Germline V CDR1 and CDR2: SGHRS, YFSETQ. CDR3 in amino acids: CASSHAGVETQYF. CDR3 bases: TGCGCCAGCAGCCACGCGGGAGTCGAGACCCAGTACTTC.

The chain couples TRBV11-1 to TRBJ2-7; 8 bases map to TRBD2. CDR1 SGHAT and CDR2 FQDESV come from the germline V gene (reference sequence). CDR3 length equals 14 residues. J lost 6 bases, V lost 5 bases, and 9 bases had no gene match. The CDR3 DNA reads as TGTGCCAGCAGCCTCTATAGCGGGGAAGCCGAGCAGTACTTC. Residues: CASSLYSGEAEQYF.

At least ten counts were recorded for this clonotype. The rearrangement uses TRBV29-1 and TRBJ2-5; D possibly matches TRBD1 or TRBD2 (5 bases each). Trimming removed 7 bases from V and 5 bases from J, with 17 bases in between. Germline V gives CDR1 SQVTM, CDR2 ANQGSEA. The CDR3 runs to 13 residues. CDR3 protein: CSGDLGGIETQYF. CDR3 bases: TGCAGCGGGGACCTTGGGGGAATCGAGACCCAGTACTTC.

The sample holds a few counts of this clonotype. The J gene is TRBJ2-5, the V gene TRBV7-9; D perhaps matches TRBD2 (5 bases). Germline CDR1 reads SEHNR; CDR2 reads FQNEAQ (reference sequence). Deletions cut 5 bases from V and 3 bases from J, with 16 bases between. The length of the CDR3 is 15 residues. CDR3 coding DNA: TGTGCCAGCAGCACCCTCCTCGGGGAGAAAGAGACCCAGTACTTC. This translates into CASSTLLGEKETQYF. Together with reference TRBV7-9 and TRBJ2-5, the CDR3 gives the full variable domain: DTGVSQNPRHKITKRGQNVTFRCDPISEHNRLYWYRQTLGQGPEFLTYFQNEAQLEKSRLLSDRFSAERPKGSFSTLEIQRTEQGDSAMYLCASSTLLGEKETQYFGPGTRLLVL.

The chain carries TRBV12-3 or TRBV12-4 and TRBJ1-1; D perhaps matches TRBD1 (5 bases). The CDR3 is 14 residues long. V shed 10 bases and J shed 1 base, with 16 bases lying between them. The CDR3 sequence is CATQPGRKNTEAFF. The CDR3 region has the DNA TGTGCCACCCAACCGGGACGGAAGAACACTGAAGCTTTCTTT.

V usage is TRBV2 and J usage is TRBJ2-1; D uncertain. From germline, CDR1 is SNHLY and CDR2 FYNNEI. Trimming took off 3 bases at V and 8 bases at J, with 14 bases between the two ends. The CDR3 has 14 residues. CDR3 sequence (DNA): TGTGCCAGCAGTGAGGCGAAACGTAACGATGAGCAGTTCTTC. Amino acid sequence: CASSEAKRNDEQFF.

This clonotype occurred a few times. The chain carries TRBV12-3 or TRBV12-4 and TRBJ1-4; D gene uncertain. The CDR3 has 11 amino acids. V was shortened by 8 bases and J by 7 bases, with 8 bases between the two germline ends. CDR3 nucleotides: TGTGCCAGCGCGGTCATTGAAAAACTGTTTTTT. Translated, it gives CASAVIEKLFF.